These T cell receptor beta chains were read from a single sample in a study of blood T cell repertoires in COVID-19. Produced via immunoSEQ multiplex PCR; TCRdb's table is partial and in-frame only. The sample lists just under 350,000 clones; more than 70% were seen once. Sequencing input: peripheral blood. These receptors all come from a man under 40 with active or convalescent COVID-19. Each CDR3 is given with its conserved first and last residue. D genes are given only for firm matches. Clone size, where shown, is once, few, many, or a class for clones that have expanded.

v_call	j_call	clone_size	d_call	cdr3_aa	cdr3_nt
TRBV27	TRBJ2-4	few	-	CASSLSGIAKNIQYF	TGTGCCAGCAGTTTATCCGGTATAGCCAAAAACATTCAGTACTTC
TRBV7-8	TRBJ1-3	-	-	CASSSNRVSGNTIYF	TGTGCCAGCAGCTCGAACAGGGTTTCCGGAAACACCATATATTTT
TRBV5-8	TRBJ1-5	-	-	CASSFPGGVAQPQHF	TGTGCCAGCAGCTTTCCGGGGGGGGTGGCCCAGCCCCAGCATTTT
TRBV7-9	TRBJ2-7	-	TRBD2	CASSRTSGGPSEQYF	TGTGCCAGCAGCCGGACTAGCGGGGGCCCGAGCGAGCAGTACTTC
TRBV5-1	TRBJ1-3	-	TRBD1	CASSWGQGTGNTIYF	TGCGCCAGCAGCTGGGGACAGGGAACCGGAAACACCATATATTTT
TRBV4-2	TRBJ2-7	-	TRBD1	CASSQGQGREQYF	TGTGCCAGCAGCCAGGGACAGGGACGGGAGCAGTACTTC
TRBV7-9	TRBJ1-4	-	-	CASSRIDREKLFF	TGTGCCAGCAGCCGTATAGACAGGGAAAAACTGTTTTTT
TRBV7-3	TRBJ2-2	-	-	CASSPRSAGELFF	TGTGCCAGCAGCCCCCGGTCTGCCGGGGAGCTGTTTTTT
TRBV2	TRBJ2-7	-	-	CASSPGFSKHYEQYF	TGTGCCAGCAGCCCGGGATTCTCGAAACACTACGAGCAGTACTTC
TRBV2	TRBJ2-1	-	TRBD2	CASTSGLGNEQFF	TGTGCCAGCACCTCGGGACTAGGAAATGAGCAGTTCTTC
TRBV6-2/TRBV6-3	TRBJ1-5	-	-	CASSDRRPGPQHF	TGTGCCAGCAGTGATAGGAGACCTGGGCCCCAGCATTTT
TRBV10-3	TRBJ1-2	-	TRBD1	CAISASGTGGGGYTF	TGTGCCATCAGTGCCTCCGGGACAGGGGGAGGTGGCTACACCTTC
TRBV7-2	TRBJ2-1	-	-	CASSLVAEQFF	TGTGCCAGCAGCTTAGTCGCGGAGCAGTTCTTC
TRBV30	TRBJ2-1	-	TRBD1	CAWLTGNEQFF	TGTGCCTGGTTGACAGGGAATGAGCAGTTCTTC
TRBV6-5	TRBJ2-7	-	-	CASSYVGSEQYF	TGTGCCAGCAGTTACGTGGGCTCCGAGCAGTACTTC
TRBV6-5	TRBJ1-2	few	TRBD1	CASSSGTGVNYGYTF	TGTGCCAGCAGTTCCGGGACAGGGGTCAACTATGGCTACACCTTC
TRBV6-4	TRBJ2-2	-	-	CASSDSRSVGELFF	TGTGCCAGCAGTGACTCGAGGTCAGTCGGGGAGCTGTTTTTT
TRBV29-1	TRBJ2-5	-	TRBD1	CSSPLGQDEETQYF	TGCAGCTCTCCTCTAGGACAGGATGAAGAGACCCAGTACTTC
TRBV19	TRBJ2-1	-	TRBD2	CASHLAGGLNEQFF	TGTGCCAGTCACTTAGCGGGAGGGCTAAATGAGCAGTTCTTC
TRBV7-2	TRBJ2-3	-	-	CASSLLSGTDTQYF	TGTGCCAGCAGCTTACTTTCGGGCACAGATACGCAGTATTTT
TRBV5-6	TRBJ2-7	-	-	CASSLGRAHEQYF	TGTGCCAGCAGCTTGGGCAGGGCCCACGAGCAGTACTTC
TRBV6-2/TRBV6-3	TRBJ2-7	-	-	CASSYVRRGEQYF	TGTGCCAGCAGTTACGTTCGTCGAGGGGAGCAGTACTTC
TRBV3-1/TRBV3-2	TRBJ2-2	-	TRBD2	CASSQRPGLVTGELFF	TGTGCCAGCAGCCAGAGACCGGGACTAGTTACCGGGGAGCTGTTTTTT
TRBV28	TRBJ2-7	-	TRBD2	CASNPWGGTSYEQYF	TGTGCCAGCAATCCATGGGGGGGGACCTCCTACGAGCAGTACTTC
TRBV3-1/TRBV3-2	TRBJ2-5	-	-	CASSQTLAISETQYF	TGTGCCAGCAGCCAAACTCTAGCGATCTCGGAGACCCAGTACTTC
TRBV19	TRBJ2-5	-	TRBD2	CASSFSSGTDQETQYF	TGTGCCAGTAGTTTCTCTAGCGGGACAGACCAAGAGACCCAGTACTTC
TRBV5-1	TRBJ1-2	-	-	CASSLDGTSYGYTF	TGCGCCAGCAGCTTGGACGGGACAAGCTATGGCTACACCTTC
TRBV7-9	TRBJ1-2	-	TRBD1	CASSALRDRAIYGYTF	TGTGCCAGCAGCGCACTCCGCGACAGGGCAATCTATGGCTACACCTTC
TRBV7-2	TRBJ1-5	-	TRBD1	CASSSGTGAGQPQHF	TGTGCCAGCAGCTCCGGTACAGGGGCGGGGCAGCCCCAGCATTTT
TRBV28	TRBJ1-2	-	-	CASNLGQLAYGYTF	TGTGCCAGCAATTTAGGACAGTTAGCCTATGGCTACACCTTC
TRBV24-1	TRBJ1-5	-	TRBD1	CATSDFGQAQDPQHF	TGTGCCACCAGTGATTTCGGACAGGCGCAGGATCCCCAGCATTTT
TRBV6-5	TRBJ2-3	-	-	CASSYSQGSTDTQYF	TGTGCCAGCAGTTACTCACAGGGAAGCACAGATACGCAGTATTTT
TRBV5-1	TRBJ2-2	-	TRBD2	CASSLYSGETNTGELFF	TGCGCCAGCAGCTTGTATAGCGGGGAAACGAACACCGGGGAGCTGTTTTTT